This T cell receptor (beta chain) appears in the sequencing data of a study of technical replicates of blood from several donors. Assay: immunoSEQ multiplex PCR; the TCRdb copy retains only in-frame clones and omits some. The table lists 75,000 to 100,000 clones, just over 90% of them singletons. The ends were cut back, 5 bases at V and 14 bases at J, with 21 bases in the middle. The CDR3 sequence is 14 residues long. Germline CDR1 is LNHDA and CDR2 is SQIVND (reference sequence). The chain combines TRBV19 with TRBJ2-2; TRBD1 might be the D (6 bases). Sequencing input: T cells isolated from PBMCs. The TCR was taken from a human donor in good health. The CDR3 region is CASSPTVNRVSLFF. CDR3 in DNA: TGTGCCAGTAGTCCTACTGTGAACAGGGTCAGTCTGTTTTTT.